The rows below give T cell receptor beta chains drawn from one sample of a study of siplizumab effects on memory and regulatory T cells. The data were produced by immunoSEQ multiplex PCR, yet TCRdb's version contains in-frame clones alone and is incomplete. The sample records fewer than 110,000 clones, approximately 91% being singletons. The sequencing sample was made of non-Treg CD4+ T cells sorted from blood. These receptor sequences come from a human donor in good health. Both conserved end residues are part of each CDR3. The D gene is left open where the match is weak. Clone size is given for some rows only: seen once, a few or many times, or a class if the clone is expanded.

size: -
J: TRBJ1-4
V: TRBV5-1
D: -
CDR3: CASSLIGVGEKLFF
DNA: TGCGCCAGCAGCTTGATAGGGGTAGGAGAAAAACTGTTTTTT

size: -
J: TRBJ2-7
V: TRBV18
D: -
CDR3: CASSPGGAAYEQYF
DNA: TGTGCCAGCTCACCGGGGGGGGCCGCCTACGAGCAGTACTTC

size: -
J: TRBJ2-1
V: TRBV5-1
D: -
CDR3: CASSLTGTSYNEQFF
DNA: TGCGCCAGCAGCTTGACGGGTACCTCCTACAATGAGCAGTTCTTC

size: -
J: TRBJ2-5
V: TRBV11-3
D: -
CDR3: CASSLGSQETQYF
DNA: TGTGCCAGCAGCCTCGGGAGCCAAGAGACCCAGTACTTC

size: -
J: TRBJ2-1
V: TRBV5-1
D: TRBD2
CDR3: CASSPGTSGSYEQFF
DNA: TGCGCCAGCAGCCCGGGGACTAGCGGGAGCTATGAGCAGTTCTTC

size: -
J: TRBJ1-5
V: TRBV30
D: -
CDR3: CAWSWLGSNQPQHF
DNA: TGTGCCTGGAGTTGGTTAGGGTCCAATCAGCCCCAGCATTTT

size: once
J: TRBJ2-1
V: TRBV5-1
D: -
CDR3: CASSPGTEYNEQFF
DNA: TGCGCCAGCAGCCCCGGGACGGAATACAATGAGCAGTTCTTC

size: -
J: TRBJ1-1
V: TRBV29-1
D: TRBD1
CDR3: CSVGRQGVGNTEAFF
DNA: TGCAGCGTGGGGCGGCAGGGGGTGGGGAACACTGAAGCTTTCTTT

size: -
J: TRBJ2-1
V: TRBV10-3
D: -
CDR3: CAMGLNEQFF
DNA: TGTGCCATGGGACTGAATGAGCAGTTCTTC

size: few
J: TRBJ1-1
V: TRBV9
D: -
CDR3: CASSRSGNRGTEAFF
DNA: TGTGCCAGCAGTCGTTCAGGTAACCGAGGGACTGAAGCTTTCTTT

size: -
J: TRBJ1-3
V: TRBV18
D: -
CDR3: CASSPLISDTTSGNTIYF
DNA: TGTGCCAGCTCACCACTTATAAGTGACACCACCTCTGGAAACACCATATATTTT

size: once
J: TRBJ1-2
V: TRBV27
D: TRBD1
CDR3: CASTRDRDYGYTF
DNA: TGTGCCAGCACCAGGGACAGGGACTATGGCTACACCTTC

size: -
J: TRBJ2-3
V: TRBV4-1
D: -
CDR3: CASSQDPSTDTQYF
DNA: TGCGCCAGCAGCCAAGATCCTAGCACAGATACGCAGTATTTT

size: -
J: TRBJ2-2
V: TRBV2
D: -
CDR3: CASSLTPTGELFF
DNA: TGTGCCAGCAGCCTGACACCAACCGGGGAGCTGTTTTTT

size: once
J: TRBJ2-2
V: TRBV11-2
D: TRBD2
CDR3: CASSQASGRLTGELFF
DNA: TGTGCCAGCAGCCAGGCTAGCGGGAGGTTAACCGGGGAGCTGTTTTTT

size: -
J: TRBJ2-7
V: TRBV29-1
D: TRBD2
CDR3: CSVGGLALGEQYF
DNA: TGCAGCGTCGGGGGACTAGCGCTCGGAGAGCAGTACTTC

size: few
J: TRBJ2-3
V: TRBV28
D: -
CDR3: CASLSQTDTQYF
DNA: TGTGCCAGTCTTAGTCAGACAGATACGCAGTATTTT

size: once
J: TRBJ2-1
V: TRBV28
D: TRBD2
CDR3: CASSQLGLAGVRNEQFF
DNA: TGTGCCAGCAGCCAACTGGGACTAGCGGGAGTAAGGAATGAGCAGTTCTTC

size: -
J: TRBJ2-3
V: TRBV28
D: TRBD2
CDR3: CATHGLAEIELTDTQYF
DNA: TGTGCCACCCACGGGCTAGCGGAAATAGAACTCACAGATACGCAGTATTTT

size: -
J: TRBJ2-7
V: TRBV18
D: -
CDR3: CASSPNYEQYF
DNA: TGTGCCAGCTCACCCAACTACGAGCAGTACTTC

size: -
J: TRBJ2-1
V: TRBV4-3
D: TRBD2
CDR3: CASSQVVAGTYNEQFF
DNA: TGCGCCAGCAGCCAAGTAGTAGCGGGGACCTACAATGAGCAGTTCTTC

size: -
J: TRBJ2-3
V: TRBV5-1
D: TRBD1
CDR3: CASSAGDRIADTQYF
DNA: TGCGCCAGCAGCGCAGGGGACAGAATAGCAGATACGCAGTATTTT

size: -
J: TRBJ1-2
V: TRBV6-1
D: -
CDR3: CASTIRHYGNYGYTF
DNA: TGTGCCAGCACCATCAGACACTACGGGAACTATGGCTACACCTTC

size: -
J: TRBJ2-7
V: TRBV28
D: TRBD1
CDR3: CASRTTGSLYEQYF
DNA: TGTGCCAGCAGGACGACAGGGAGTTTGTACGAGCAGTACTTC

size: -
J: TRBJ1-4
V: TRBV7-2
D: -
CDR3: CASSPRRVNEKLFF
DNA: TGTGCCAGCAGCCCCCGGAGAGTTAATGAAAAACTGTTTTTT

size: -
J: TRBJ2-5
V: TRBV27
D: -
CDR3: CASRGLNQETQYF
DNA: TGTGCCAGCAGGGGGCTCAACCAAGAGACCCAGTACTTC

size: -
J: TRBJ2-1
V: TRBV28
D: TRBD1
CDR3: CASSLPGQGANNEQFF
DNA: TGTGCCAGCAGTCTACCGGGACAGGGGGCCAACAATGAGCAGTTCTTC

size: -
J: TRBJ2-2
V: TRBV7-2
D: TRBD2
CDR3: CASSPSPGLAATGELFF
DNA: TGTGCCAGCAGCCCATCCCCGGGACTAGCGGCTACCGGGGAGCTGTTTTTT

size: -
J: TRBJ2-7
V: TRBV4-2
D: TRBD2
CDR3: CASSQDLVAGGFSYEQYF
DNA: TGTGCCAGCAGCCAGGACCTGGTAGCGGGAGGGTTTAGCTACGAGCAGTACTTC

size: -
J: TRBJ2-3
V: TRBV7-8
D: -
CDR3: CASSPLRPWLETTQYF
DNA: TGTGCCAGCAGCCCCTTAAGACCGTGGCTGGAGACTACGCAGTATTTT

size: -
J: TRBJ1-5
V: TRBV20-1
D: -
CDR3: CSASFPQHF
DNA: TGCAGTGCTAGTTTTCCCCAGCATTTT

size: -
J: TRBJ1-5
V: TRBV19
D: -
CDR3: CASSIRQGNQPQHF
DNA: TGTGCCAGTAGTATCCGGCAGGGCAATCAGCCCCAGCATTTT

size: -
J: TRBJ2-7
V: TRBV5-1
D: -
CDR3: CASSLSGDEQYF
DNA: TGCGCCAGCAGCTTGAGTGGGGACGAGCAGTACTTC

size: -
J: TRBJ1-5
V: TRBV30
D: -
CDR3: CAWSGGGNQPQHF
DNA: TGTGCCTGGAGTGGCGGGGGCAATCAGCCCCAGCATTTT

size: -
J: TRBJ2-1
V: TRBV5-1
D: -
CDR3: CASRVTEYNEQFF
DNA: TGCGCCAGCAGAGTGACAGAATACAATGAGCAGTTCTTC

size: -
J: TRBJ2-2
V: TRBV11-2
D: -
CDR3: CASRLAPYGELFF
DNA: TGTGCCAGCAGGCTAGCGCCCTACGGGGAGCTGTTTTTT

size: few
J: TRBJ2-7
V: TRBV10-3
D: -
CDR3: CAISDLYEQYF
DNA: TGTGCCATCAGTGACCTCTACGAGCAGTACTTC

size: -
J: TRBJ1-1
V: TRBV5-1
D: -
CDR3: CASSLVGGGNAEAFF
DNA: TGCGCCAGCAGCTTGGTCGGGGGAGGAAACGCTGAAGCTTTCTTT

size: once
J: TRBJ1-4
V: TRBV7-8
D: TRBD1
CDR3: CASSSRDSNEKLFF
DNA: TGTGCCAGCAGCTCCCGGGACAGTAATGAAAAACTGTTTTTT

size: -
J: TRBJ2-1
V: TRBV19
D: TRBD2
CDR3: CATSRRLAGGGNEQFF
DNA: TGTGCCACCTCTAGAAGACTAGCGGGAGGGGGTAATGAGCAGTTCTTC

size: -
J: TRBJ1-3
V: TRBV19
D: -
CDR3: CASSILGSGNTIYF
DNA: TGTGCCAGTAGTATACTGGGCTCTGGAAACACCATATATTTT

size: -
J: TRBJ1-5
V: TRBV5-5
D: -
CDR3: CASSLEGYDSQPQHF
DNA: TGTGCCAGCAGCTTGGAAGGGTATGATAGTCAGCCCCAGCATTTT

size: -
J: TRBJ1-2
V: TRBV19
D: TRBD1
CDR3: CASSPTGGEGYTF
DNA: TGTGCCAGTAGCCCTACAGGGGGCGAAGGCTACACCTTC

size: once
J: TRBJ2-1
V: TRBV28
D: TRBD1
CDR3: CASRPNPGTGDPEQFF
DNA: TGTGCCAGCAGGCCCAACCCCGGGACAGGGGATCCTGAGCAGTTCTTC

size: -
J: TRBJ2-7
V: TRBV30
D: -
CDR3: CAWSTTYEQYF
DNA: TGTGCCTGGAGTACGACCTACGAGCAGTACTTC

size: -
J: TRBJ2-1
V: TRBV27
D: -
CDR3: CASSFDGIFNNEQFF
DNA: TGTGCCAGCAGTTTTGATGGGATCTTTAACAATGAGCAGTTCTTC